The 25 T cell receptor beta chains below all came from one sample that was sequenced in a study of control samples from healthy donors and cancer patients. Profiling relied on immunoSEQ multiplex PCR, and the TCRdb table lists in-frame clones only, not all of them. The profile shows 61,000 or so clones, 90% of them singletons. The sequenced sample was PBMCs. All receptors derive from a man aged 55 to 70 with colorectal cancer.

This rearrangement joins TRBV5-5 to TRBJ1-2, with a tentative D call TRBD1 (6 bases). The germline V gene encodes CDR1 SGHKS and CDR2 YYEKEE (reference sequence). The CDR3 length is 13 residues. V lost 0 bases and J 8 bases, leaving 11 bases between the germline ends. CDR3 sequence (DNA): TGTGCCAGCAGCTTGGGGACAGCCCCCGGCTACACCTTC. As protein: CASSLGTAPGYTF.

V is TRBV19 and J is TRBJ1-5, with D possibly being TRBD1 (5 bases). The CDR3 runs 16 residues. V was trimmed by 0 bases and J by 0 bases, leaving 9 bases between them. Germline values: CDR1 LNHDA, CDR2 SQIVND (reference sequence). This CDR3 is CASSIDQGFSNQPQHF. DNA for the CDR3: TGTGCCAGTAGTATAGACCAGGGATTTAGCAATCAGCCCCAGCATTTT.

The V gene is TRBV3-1 (or the pseudogene TRBV3-2), the J gene TRBJ1-6; D remains ambiguous. Germline assignment: CDR1 LGHDT and CDR2 YNNKEL (reference sequence). Trimming took off 4 bases at V and 5 bases at J, with 21 bases between the two ends. The CDR3 is 18 amino acids. The CDR3: CASSRMGPIIHHNSPLHF. The CDR3 DNA sequence: TGTGCCAGCAGCCGTATGGGTCCCATCATACATCATAATTCACCCCTCCACTTT.

V gene TRBV6-5 combines with J gene TRBJ1-4, with 7 bases fitting TRBD1. CDR1 MNHEY and CDR2 SVGAGI come from the germline V gene. There are 14 residues in the CDR3. V dropped 9 bases and J dropped 8; count of bases not matched to a gene: 12. The CDR3 region has the DNA TGTGCCAGGCGGGCAGGGGGGAAAAAGGAAAAACTGTTTTTT. This codes for CARRAGGKKEKLFF.

The V call is TRBV6-5, the J call TRBJ1-1; TRBD1 is a possible D gene (5 bases). The V gene's germline CDR1 is MNHEY and CDR2 SVGAGI. V gave up 0 bases and J gave up 4 bases, with 12 bases separating them. CDR3 length equals 15 residues. The CDR3 DNA reads as TGTGCCAGCAGTTACTCCGCCCGCGGGGGCACTGAAGCTTTCTTT. It is translated as CASSYSARGGTEAFF.

V usage is TRBV11-3 and J usage is TRBJ2-1; 9 bases map to TRBD1. Germline CDR1 and CDR2: SGHNT and YENEEA. With V trimmed by 5 bases and J by 9 bases, 8 bases remained unmatched. The CDR3 is 14 amino acids. DNA for the CDR3: TGTGCCAGCAGCCTTGGACAGGGGCGGGGTGAGCAGTTCTTC. This codes for CASSLGQGRGEQFF. Drawing the rest from reference TRBV11-3 and TRBJ2-1, the complete variable domain is EAGVVQSPRYKIIEKKQPVAFWCNPISGHNTLYWYLQNLGQGPELLIRYENEEAVDDSQLPKDRFSAERLKGVDSTLKIQPAELGDSAVYLCASSLGQGRGEQFFGPGTRLTVL.

The chain combines TRBV5-1 with TRBJ1-6, with D possibly being TRBD1 (5 bases). V gave up 4 bases and J gave up 14 bases, with 19 bases separating them. The germline V gene encodes CDR1 SGHRS and CDR2 YFSETQ. This CDR3 contains 14 residues. CDR3 sequence: CASSPGAAGGALHF. CDR3 sequence (DNA): TGCGCCAGCAGCCCCGGGGCGGCTGGGGGGGCCCTCCACTTT.

This clone has only a few counts. The chain combines TRBV21-1 with TRBJ2-7; TRBD2, as called in the table, went unchecked against the DNA. TRBV21-1 is listed as a pseudogene. The CDR3 covers 15 residues. CDR3 DNA: TGTGCCAGCAGCGGAGAAGGTTGCCTCCCCTACGAGCAGTACTTC. Translation gives CASSGEGCLPYEQYF.

This clone appeared a single time. This chain uses TRBV2 with TRBJ2-3, with 12 positions matching TRBD2. From germline, CDR1 is SNHLY and CDR2 FYNNEI. The CDR3 length is 16 residues. Losses at the gene ends were 6 bases for V and 1 base for J; bases not matched to a gene: 5. CDR3 nucleotides: TGTGCCAGCAGAGCCCCTAGCGGGGGGGGCACAGATACGCAGTATTTT. Translated: CASRAPSGGGTDTQYF.

The chain combines TRBV2 with TRBJ2-7; 9 bases align to TRBD1. Losses at the gene ends were 5 bases for V and 1 base for J; bases not matched to a gene: 6. CDR3 length: 15 residues. Per germline, CDR1 SNHLY and CDR2 FYNNEI. The CDR3 here is CASSPDRGQSYEQYF. Written as DNA, the CDR3 is TGTGCCAGCAGTCCGGACAGGGGACAATCCTACGAGCAGTACTTC.

This rearrangement joins TRBV4-1 to TRBJ1-3; D call uncertain. CDR1 is MGHRA, CDR2 YSYEKL, per germline. V was clipped by 1 base and J by 0 bases, with 4 bases between them. The CDR3 totals 14 residues. CDR3 amino acids: CASSQAASGNTIYF. The CDR3 region has the DNA TGCGCCAGCAGCCAAGCGGCCTCTGGAAACACCATATATTTT.

The V call is TRBV14, the J call TRBJ2-1, with D perhaps matching TRBD2 (7 bases). The V end was cut by 0 bases, the J end by 3 bases, with 12 bases between. Germline V gene lookup returns CDR1 SGHDN and CDR2 FVKESK. This CDR3 comprises 16 residues. The chain's CDR3 is CASSQDRGAVYNEQFF. CDR3 sequence (DNA): TGTGCCAGCAGCCAAGATCGGGGGGCGGTCTACAATGAGCAGTTCTTC.

The chain employs TRBV11-3 and TRBJ2-1; D gene ambiguous. The CDR3 spans 15 residues. CDR1 is SGHNT and CDR2 is YENEEA in the germline V gene. Deletions cut 0 bases from V and 5 bases from J, with 11 bases between. The CDR3 reads CASSLDARKNNEQFF. The CDR3 DNA is TGTGCCAGCAGCTTAGACGCCAGAAAAAACAATGAGCAGTTCTTC.

The chain couples TRBV6-5 to TRBJ1-2; 7 bases line up with TRBD1. The germline V gene encodes CDR1 MNHEY and CDR2 SVGAGI. The CDR3 totals 15 residues. V shed 2 bases, J shed 3 bases, and the junction held 6 bases outside the gene matches. Here the CDR3 DNA reads TGTGCCAGCAGTTACGGGCAGGGGGTATACTATGGCTACACCTTC. Residues: CASSYGQGVYYGYTF.

The genes are TRBV6-5 and TRBJ1-2; tentative D call: TRBD1 (6 bases). V lost 6 bases and J 8 bases, leaving 19 bases between the germline ends. Germline V lookup: CDR1 MNHEY, CDR2 SVGAGI. This CDR3 has 14 amino acids. CDR3 bases: TGTGCCAGCAGGCAGGACAGCGGGGGTAGGGGCTACACCTTC. This sequence encodes CASRQDSGGRGYTF.

The chain recombines TRBV29-1 with TRBJ1-3; 8 bases match TRBD1. Looked up from germline, CDR1 is SQVTM and CDR2 is ANQGSEA. Trimming took 4 bases from V and 3 from J; bases not matched to a gene: 5. CDR3 size: 14 residues. The CDR3 bases are TGCAGCGTTGCCCAGGGGGCGGGTGGAAACACCATATATTTT. Protein sequence: CSVAQGAGGNTIYF. The full variable domain, in which reference TRBV29-1 and TRBJ1-3 provide the parts outside the CDR3, is SAVISQKPSRDICQRGTSLTIQCQVDSQVTMMFWYRQQPGQSLTLIATANQGSEATYESGFVIDKFPISRPNLTFSTLTVSNMSPEDSSIYLCSVAQGAGGNTIYFGEGSWLTVV.

This rearrangement joins TRBV15 to TRBJ2-3; no firm D call. Germline CDR1 reads LNHNV; CDR2 reads YYDKDF (reference sequence). The germline V and J ends were trimmed by 3 bases and 7 bases, with 8 bases remaining between them. The CDR3 runs 12 residues. CDR3: CATSSYLNTQYF. The CDR3 DNA sequence: TGTGCCACCAGCAGCTACTTGAATACGCAGTATTTT.

This rearrangement joins TRBV19 to TRBJ2-3, with 15 nucleotides matching TRBD2. V trimming: 3 bases; J trimming: 3 bases; junction bases outside the gene matches: 10. CDR1 and CDR2 (germline): LNHDA, SQIVND (reference sequence). The CDR3 runs 19 residues. CDR3 loop: CASSMTGLAGGGLTDTQYF. In nucleotides, the CDR3 is TGTGCCAGTAGTATGACGGGACTAGCGGGGGGAGGTTTAACAGATACGCAGTATTTT.

This chain links TRBV18 with TRBJ2-3; D may be TRBD1 or TRBD2 (7 bases each). The germline CDR1 and CDR2 sequences are KGHSH and LQKENI. This CDR3 is built from 18 residues. V was trimmed by 1 base and J by 0 bases, leaving 17 bases between them. CDR3 amino acids: CASSPRGGGPSSTDTQYF. The CDR3, as DNA: TGTGCCAGCTCACCACGGGGAGGGGGCCCCTCTAGCACAGATACGCAGTATTTT.

J is TRBJ1-2 and V is TRBV30; 9 bases line up with TRBD1. Trimming removed 2 bases from V and 5 bases from J; junction bases left unmatched: 6. Germline V gene sequence: CDR1 GTSNPN, CDR2 SVGIG (reference sequence). CDR3 length: 14 residues. CDR3 DNA: TGTGCCTGGAGTCCGGGACAGGGAGGTTATGGCTACACCTTC. Its protein product is CAWSPGQGGYGYTF.

The CDR3 coding sequence is TGCGCCAGCAGTGAATGGGTAGGGAAACCCTACGAGCAGTACTTC. Translation: CASSEWVGKPYEQYF. J is TRBJ2-7 and V is TRBV10-2; D gene unclear. The CDR3 has 15 residues. Per germline, CDR1 WSHSY and CDR2 SAAADI. Trimming removed 3 bases at V and 2 bases at J, with 14 bases between.

The chain joins TRBV15 to TRBJ1-2, with 10 bases identical to TRBD1. The J segment lost 8 bases and the V segment lost 1 base, leaving 13 bases of the junction unmatched. The CDR3 is 17 amino acids. The germline CDR1 and CDR2 sequences are LNHNV and YYDKDF (reference sequence). The CDR3: CATSRGVGQGPLEGYTF. The DNA of the CDR3 is TGTGCCACCAGCAGAGGAGTGGGACAGGGGCCCTTGGAGGGCTACACCTTC.

This chain uses TRBV5-1 with TRBJ2-7; TRBD1 agrees at 10 bases. Germline V gives CDR1 SGHRS, CDR2 YFSETQ. J was trimmed by 2 bases and V by 0 bases; bases with no gene match: 8. The CDR3 runs to 17 residues. The CDR3 nucleotides read TGCGCCAGCAGCTTGGATAGGGGGACAGGGGAGGCCTACGAGCAGTACTTC. Amino acid sequence: CASSLDRGTGEAYEQYF. The full variable domain, rest sourced from reference TRBV5-1 and TRBJ2-7, is KAGVTQTPRYLIKTRGQQVTLSCSPISGHRSVSWYQQTPGQGLQFLFEYFSETQRNKGNFPGRFSGRQFSNSRSEMNVSTLELGDSALYLCASSLDRGTGEAYEQYFGPGTRLTVT.

This chain joins TRBV6-1 and TRBJ2-1; 8 positions agree with TRBD1. Germline trimming cut 0 bases from V and 2 bases from J; bases unmatched to any gene: 3. The CDR3 extends over 16 amino acids. Germline V gives CDR1 MNHNS, CDR2 SASEGT. The CDR3 region is CASSEADRVPYNEQFF. As DNA, the CDR3 is TGTGCCAGCAGTGAAGCGGACAGGGTTCCCTACAATGAGCAGTTCTTC.

This rearrangement joins TRBV2 to TRBJ1-3, with D possibly being TRBD1 (5 bases). The CDR3 is 15 amino acids. V gave up 2 bases and J gave up 2 bases, with 10 bases separating them. Germline CDR1 SNHLY, CDR2 FYNNEI. The CDR3 DNA is TGTGCCAGCAGTGAATGGGAGGGACCTGGAAACACCATATATTTT. Translating it yields CASSEWEGPGNTIYF.